The 18 T cell receptor beta chains below come from one sample, sequenced in a study of shared clonotypes between healthy human individuals. CD8 cells regarded as naive lacked CD45RO, were positively chosen for CCR7, and omitted terminally differentiated effector memory CD45RA+ cells. Sequencing used immunoSEQ multiplex PCR; TCRdb keeps in-frame clones, though not all of them. The sample shows some 2,000,000 clones, approximately 94% of them seen only once. Sequenced: naive CD8+ T cells sorted from blood. These receptor sequences come from a man between 18 and 35 years old in good health.

A remark on this clone: This sample also contains other DNA sequences that code for the same CDR3. The chain is built from TRBV6-5 and TRBJ2-1, with D unclear. The CDR3 is made up of 13 amino acids. The ends were cut back, 6 bases at V and 7 bases at J, with 13 bases in the middle. In germline, CDR1 is MNHEY, CDR2 SVGAGI. For the CDR3, the DNA is TGTGCCAGCAGCCCCTCCTCCGGGAATGAGCAGTTCTTC. Its protein product is CASSPSSGNEQFF.

The rearrangement uses TRBV5-6 and TRBJ1-6; TRBD1 matches at 10 bases. V lost 2 bases, J lost 10 bases, and 6 bases stayed unmatched. The V gene's germline CDR1 is SGHDT and CDR2 YYEEEE. The CDR3 extends over 15 amino acids. CDR3 loop: CASSFGTGVLSPLHF. In DNA form, the CDR3 reads TGTGCCAGCAGCTTCGGGACAGGGGTACTATCACCCCTCCACTTT.

The chain is built from TRBV2 and TRBJ2-7; D gene unclear. Trimming stripped 10 bases from V and 7 bases from J, with 14 bases between. Germline V CDR1 and CDR2: SNHLY, FYNNEI. The CDR3 runs 11 residues. The CDR3 loop reads CATLDLEEQYF. In nucleotides, the CDR3 is TGTGCCACCTTAGACTTGGAGGAGCAGTACTTC.

This sequence joins TRBV5-6 and TRBJ2-1; 9 nucleotides align to TRBD2. This CDR3 contains 14 residues. The trim removed 0 bases at V and 7 bases at J, leaving 2 bases unmatched. The V gene's germline CDR1 is SGHDT and CDR2 YYEEEE. CDR3 loop: CASSLGTSVNEQFF. DNA for the CDR3: TGTGCCAGCAGCTTGGGGACTAGCGTGAATGAGCAGTTCTTC.

This clone was counted between two and nine times. This chain uses TRBV19 with TRBJ1-1; possibly TRBD1 for D (5 bases). Germline CDR1 and CDR2: LNHDA and SQIVND (reference sequence). CDR3 length equals 14 residues. Trimming stripped 4 bases from V and 2 bases from J, with 11 bases between. DNA for the CDR3: TGTGCCAGTAGTAGTGAGACAGCTAACACTGAAGCTTTCTTT. This translates into CASSSETANTEAFF. The full variable domain, with the rest looked up from reference TRBV19 and TRBJ1-1, is DGGITQSPKYLFRKEGQNVTLSCEQNLNHDAMYWYRQDPGQGLRLIYYSQIVNDFQKGDIAEGYSVSREKKESFPLTVTSAQKNPTAFYLCASSSETANTEAFFGQGTRLTVV.

The chain employs TRBV5-6 and TRBJ1-2; a possible D gene is TRBD1 (5 bases). The CDR3 has 15 residues. Germline-derived CDR1 and CDR2 are SGHDT and YYEEEE. The V gene lost 0 bases and the J gene lost 5 bases, with 14 bases spanning the gap. As DNA, the CDR3 is TGTGCCAGCAGCTTGGGGCAGGGTGATGGGTATGGCTACACCTTC. This sequence encodes CASSLGQGDGYGYTF. Complete variable domain (other parts from reference TRBV5-6 and TRBJ1-2): DAGVTQSPTHLIKTRGQQVTLRCSPKSGHDTVSWYQQALGQGPQFIFQYYEEEERQRGNFPDRFSGHQFPNYSSELNVNALLLGDSALYLCASSLGQGDGYGYTFGSGTRLTVV.

The CDR3 reads CASSPGTSDGYEQFF. CDR3 DNA: TGCGCCAGCAGCCCCGGGACTAGCGATGGTTATGAGCAGTTCTTC. The chain joins TRBV4-1 to TRBJ2-1, with 10 nucleotides matching TRBD2. Unmatched junction bases numbered 8, after V lost 4 bases and J lost 8 bases. The CDR3 extends over 15 amino acids. Germline-derived CDR1 and CDR2 are MGHRA and YSYEKL.

V is TRBV5-6 and J is TRBJ2-5; D might be TRBD1 (6 bases). CDR1 is SGHDT and CDR2 is YYEEEE in the germline V gene. The V end lost 0 bases, the J end lost 2 bases, and 8 bases lay between the germline ends. The CDR3 spans 14 residues. CDR3 DNA: TGTGCCAGCAGCTTGGCCGGACAGCAAGAGACCCAGTACTTC. Encoded protein: CASSLAGQQETQYF.

CDR3 loop: CSEGLAGDTDTQYF. For the CDR3, the DNA is TGCAGCGAGGGACTAGCGGGGGACACAGATACGCAGTATTTT. V usage is TRBV29-1 and J usage is TRBJ2-3; the match to TRBD2 covers 14 bases. With V trimmed by 7 bases and J by 2 bases, 2 bases remained unmatched. CDR1 and CDR2 (germline): SQVTM, ANQGSEA. The CDR3 consists of 14 residues.

As concerns this clone: This sample also contains other DNA sequences that code for the same CDR3. The chain combines TRBV9 with TRBJ2-1, with 7 bases aligning to TRBD2. CDR1 is SGDLS and CDR2 is YYNGEE in the germline V gene. V was pared by 0 bases and J by 8 bases, with 2 bases of the junction left unmatched. There are 13 residues in the CDR3. The CDR3 DNA reads TGTGCCAGCAGCGTAGCGGGGGGTTATGAGCAGTTCTTC. This sequence encodes CASSVAGGYEQFF.

The V call is TRBV4-1, the J call TRBJ2-1; either TRBD1 or TRBD2 may fit D (5 bases each). The CDR3 has 14 residues. Trimming stripped 6 bases from V and 3 bases from J, with 12 bases between. Germline-derived CDR1 and CDR2 are MGHRA and YSYEKL. The CDR3 nucleotides read TGCGCCAGCAGGCTTGGGACCGGCTACAATGAGCAGTTCTTC. Translation gives CASRLGTGYNEQFF.

This chain links TRBV5-4 with TRBJ2-5, with D unresolved. The CDR3 extends over 14 amino acids. Germline V gene lookup returns CDR1 SGHNT and CDR2 YYREEE (reference sequence). V was pared by 4 bases and J by 5 bases, with 15 bases between. Here the CDR3 reads CASSPDITGETQYF. CDR3 bases: TGTGCCAGCAGCCCGGATATCACCGGGGAGACCCAGTACTTC.

DNA for the CDR3: TGCAGCGCGACAGGGCTGAACACTGAAGCTTTCTTT. The encoded protein is CSATGLNTEAFF. The chain recombines TRBV29-1 with TRBJ1-1; 7 bases are a match to TRBD1. With 7 bases clipped from V and 0 bases from J, the junction kept 2 bases outside the gene matches. Germline CDR1 SQVTM, CDR2 ANQGSEA. The CDR3 runs to 12 residues.

The J gene is TRBJ1-1, the V gene TRBV30; 7 nucleotides align to TRBD1. Trimming cost V 6 bases and J 1 base; bases outside gene matches: 2. CDR1 GTSNPN and CDR2 SVGIG come from the germline V gene (reference sequence). The CDR3 length is 12 residues. The CDR3 nucleotides read TGTGCCTGCGGGACAGAGAACACTGAAGCTTTCTTT. It codes for CACGTENTEAFF.

The rearrangement joins TRBV10-3 to TRBJ2-1; 10 positions agree with TRBD2. V was clipped by 5 bases and J by 8 bases; unmatched bases: 12. The V gene's germline CDR1 is ENHRY and CDR2 SYGVKD. CDR3 length equals 16 residues. The CDR3 DNA follows: TGTGCCATCAGTCCTGGAGCGGGGGGGCTGAGGGATGAGCAGTTCTTC. Protein: CAISPGAGGLRDEQFF.

This clone appeared once. The rearrangement links TRBV7-9 to TRBJ2-3; D remains unclear. V lost 4 bases and J lost 9, with 8 bases in between. This CDR3 is 11 amino acids long. Per the germline V gene, CDR1 is SEHNR and CDR2 is FQNEAQ (reference sequence). Here the CDR3 reads CASSSTGTQYF. In DNA form, the CDR3 reads TGTGCCAGCAGCTCGACTGGGACGCAGTATTTT.

This chain connects TRBV7-9 to TRBJ2-5; a possible D gene is TRBD1 (5 bases). Per the germline V gene, CDR1 is SEHNR and CDR2 is FQNEAQ (reference sequence). The CDR3 is 15 residues long. Trimming took 3 bases from V and 4 from J, leaving 15 bases between them. The DNA for the CDR3 is TGTGCCAGCAGCTTTGCCAGGGATGTTGTAGAGACCCAGTACTTC. Amino acid sequence: CASSFARDVVETQYF.

The rearrangement links TRBV5-4 to TRBJ2-2; 9 bases align to TRBD1. V dropped 3 bases and J dropped 2; count of bases not matched to a gene: 11. Germline V lookup: CDR1 SGHNT, CDR2 YYREEE (reference sequence). The CDR3 spans 18 residues. The CDR3 DNA reads TGTGCCAGCAGCTATTGGCCCCGGGACAGGGCCAACACCGGGGAGCTGTTTTTT. It encodes CASSYWPRDRANTGELFF.